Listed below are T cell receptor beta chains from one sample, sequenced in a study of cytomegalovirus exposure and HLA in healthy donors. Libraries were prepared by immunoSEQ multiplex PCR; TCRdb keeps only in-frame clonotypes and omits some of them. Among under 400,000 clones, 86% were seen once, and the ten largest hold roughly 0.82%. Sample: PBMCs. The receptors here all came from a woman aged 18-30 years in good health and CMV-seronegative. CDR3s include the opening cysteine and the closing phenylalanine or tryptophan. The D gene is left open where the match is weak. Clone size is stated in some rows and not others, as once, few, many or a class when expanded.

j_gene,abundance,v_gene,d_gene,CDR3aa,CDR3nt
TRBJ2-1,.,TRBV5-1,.,CASSPHSGSYNEQFF,TGCGCCAGCAGTCCGCACTCAGGTTCCTACAATGAGCAGTTCTTC
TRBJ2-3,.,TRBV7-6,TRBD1,CASSRGTVSSTDTQYF,TGTGCCAGCAGCCGAGGGACAGTCTCTAGCACAGATACGCAGTATTTT
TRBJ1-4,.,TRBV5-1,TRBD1,CASSLGQGREKLFF,TGCGCCAGCAGCTTGGGACAGGGTCGGGAAAAACTGTTTTTT
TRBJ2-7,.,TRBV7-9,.,CASTGVLSYEQYF,TGTGCCAGCACGGGAGTTCTCTCCTACGAGCAGTACTTC
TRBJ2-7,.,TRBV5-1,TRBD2,CASSLELAGGLVYEQYF,TGCGCCAGCAGCTTGGAACTAGCGGGAGGCTTAGTCTACGAGCAGTACTTC
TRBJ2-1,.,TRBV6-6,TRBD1,CASSETGAKINEQFF,TGTGCCAGCAGTGAGACAGGGGCGAAGATCAATGAGCAGTTCTTC
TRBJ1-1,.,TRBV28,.,CASSPLNTEAFF,TGTGCCAGCAGTCCTCTGAACACTGAAGCTTTCTTT
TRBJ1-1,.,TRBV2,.,CASSESPRDTEAFF,TGTGCCAGCAGTGAGTCCCCCAGGGACACTGAAGCTTTCTTT
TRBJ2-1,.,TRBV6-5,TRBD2,CASKLNSGGANEQFF,TGTGCCAGCAAGCTCAATAGCGGGGGGGCGAATGAGCAGTTCTTC
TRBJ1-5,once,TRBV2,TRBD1,CASRDRDRGNQPQHF,TGTGCCAGCAGAGACCGGGACAGAGGCAATCAGCCCCAGCATTTT
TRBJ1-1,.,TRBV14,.,CASSQAGYTEAFF,TGTGCCAGCAGCCAAGCGGGGTACACTGAAGCTTTCTTT
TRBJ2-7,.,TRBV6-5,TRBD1,CASSVGTGRVYEQYF,TGTGCCAGCAGCGTCGGGACAGGTCGAGTCTACGAGCAGTACTTC
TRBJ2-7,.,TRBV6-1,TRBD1,CASSAQPYTGVNYEQYF,TGTGCCAGCAGTGCCCAACCGTACACAGGGGTTAACTACGAGCAGTACTTC
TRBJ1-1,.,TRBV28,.,CASSLARDKTFF,TGTGCCAGCAGTTTAGCCAGGGATAAGACTTTCTTT
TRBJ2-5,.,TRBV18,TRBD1,CASSPRTGIQETQYF,TGTGCCAGCTCACCAAGGACAGGGATCCAAGAGACCCAGTACTTC
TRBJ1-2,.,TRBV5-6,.,CASSSDGVLGYTF,TGTGCCAGCAGCTCTGACGGAGTATTAGGCTACACCTTC
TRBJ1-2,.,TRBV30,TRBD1,CAWRAMDRDYGYTF,TGTGCCTGGAGAGCTATGGACAGGGACTATGGCTACACCTTC
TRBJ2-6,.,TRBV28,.,CASTTSDSGANVLTF,TGTGCCAGCACGACGAGCGACTCTGGGGCCAACGTCCTGACTTTC
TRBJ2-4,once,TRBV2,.,CASSPSAKNIQYF,TGTGCCAGCAGCCCCTCCGCCAAAAACATTCAGTACTTC